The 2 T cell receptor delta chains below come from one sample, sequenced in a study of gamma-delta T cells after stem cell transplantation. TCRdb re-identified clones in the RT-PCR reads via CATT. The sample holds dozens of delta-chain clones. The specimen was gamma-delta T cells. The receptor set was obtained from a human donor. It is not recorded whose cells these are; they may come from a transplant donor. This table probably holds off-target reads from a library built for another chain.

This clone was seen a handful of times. The chain's CDR3 is CACVPLLGDSAQLFF. In DNA, the CDR3 is TGTGCCTGTGTCCCGCTACTGGGGGACTCAGCACAACTCTTCTTT. This sequence joins TRDV2 and TRDJ2, with TRDD3 matching 9 bases. Losses at the gene ends were 5 bases for V and 6 bases for J; bases not matched to a gene: 9. Germline CDR1 GEAIGNYY, CDR2 EKD. This CDR3 region has 15 residues.

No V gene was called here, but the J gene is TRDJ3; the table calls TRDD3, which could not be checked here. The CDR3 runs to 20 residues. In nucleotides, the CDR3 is TGTGCCTGTGACACCGCTGGGGGGACCCTTAGCTCCTGGGACACCCGACAGATGTTTTTC. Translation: CACDTAGGTLSSWDTRQMFF.